The present entry profiles one TCR beta chain with its context. The data were taken from a study of blood T cell repertoires in COVID-19. Under the authors' procedure: Quantification of nucleated cells was approximated via reference gene primer amplification. Produced via immunoSEQ multiplex PCR; TCRdb's table is partial and in-frame only. V, J and clone size are those of that table, while D and trimming were read from the DNA. The profile shows roughly 160,000 clones, around 83% of them singletons. The V segment lost 3 bases and the J segment 5 bases; nucleotides outside the gene matches: 3. The germline V gene has CDR1 LNHNV and CDR2 YYDKDF (reference sequence). The CDR3 runs to 15 residues.

The sample consisted of peripheral blood. The gene calls are TRBV15 and TRBJ2-7; 14 bases match TRBD2. This receptor was obtained from a man aged 45 to 65 with active or convalescent COVID-19. The CDR3: CATSRGTSGSNEQYF. The CDR3 nucleotides read TGTGCCACCAGCAGGGGGACTAGCGGGAGCAACGAGCAGTACTTC.